Following are 9 T cell receptor beta chains from one sample sequenced in a study of T cell repertoires in ileal Crohn's disease. Time point noted: neoterminal ileum biopsy at postoperative endoscopy, about 6 months after surgery. Profiling relied on immunoSEQ multiplex PCR, and the TCRdb table lists in-frame clones only, not all of them. The sample includes roughly 17,000 clones, about three quarters of them seen just once. Sample: ileal tissue. These receptors were taken from an adult with Crohn's disease.

V gene TRBV5-6 combines with J gene TRBJ1-1; D is ambiguous. Per the germline V gene, CDR1 is SGHDT and CDR2 is YYEEEE. This CDR3 has 14 residues. V lost 4 bases to trimming and J lost 9 bases, with 19 bases between them. The CDR3, as DNA: TGTGCCAGCAGCATGGGTGCGCTAAGTGACAAAGCTTTCTTT. The encoded protein is CASSMGALSDKAFF. Drawing the rest from reference TRBV5-6 and TRBJ1-1, the complete variable domain is DAGVTQSPTHLIKTRGQQVTLRCSPKSGHDTVSWYQQALGQGPQFIFQYYEEEERQRGNFPDRFSGHQFPNYSSELNVNALLLGDSALYLCASSMGALSDKAFFGQGTRLTVV.

This clone was recorded once. The chain couples TRBV11-3 to TRBJ2-2; TRBD2 might be the D (6 bases). CDR1 is SGHNT, CDR2 YENEEA, per germline. This CDR3 has 14 residues. Trimming stripped 6 bases from V and 6 bases from J, with 14 bases between. The DNA for the CDR3 is TGTGCCAGCAGTCTATCTAGCGCATCCGGGGAGCTGTTTTTT. Translated: CASSLSSASGELFF.

The chain has TRBV2 and TRBJ2-5; 7 bases agree with TRBD1. Germline V gene lookup returns CDR1 SNHLY and CDR2 FYNNEI. Trimming took 6 bases from V and 1 from J; bases not matched to a gene: 14. The CDR3 covers 17 residues. This chain's CDR3 is CASSTDEGAYSQETQYF. The CDR3 DNA is TGTGCCAGCAGCACAGATGAGGGGGCGTACTCCCAAGAGACCCAGTACTTC.

This clone came up a few times. This chain links TRBV6-5 with TRBJ1-5; 9 bases map to TRBD1. Germline V gene lookup returns CDR1 MNHEY and CDR2 SVGAGI. This CDR3 is 15 amino acids long. Unmatched junction bases numbered 8, after V lost 2 bases and J lost 9 bases. CDR3 amino acids: CASSYGTGMSRPQHF. In DNA form, the CDR3 reads TGTGCCAGCAGTTACGGGACAGGGATGAGTCGGCCCCAGCATTTT.

Only one count was recorded for this clone. This chain uses TRBV6-5 with TRBJ2-1; 11 bases line up with TRBD2. Germline CDR1 MNHEY, CDR2 SVGAGI. The length of the CDR3 is 16 residues. Trimming at V came to 2 bases and at J to 6 bases, leaving 6 bases not matched to a gene. DNA for the CDR3: TGTGCCAGCAGTTACCTCGGGACTAGCGGCTTCAATGAGCAGTTCTTC. It encodes CASSYLGTSGFNEQFF.

This clone was observed once. The chain recombines TRBV11-2 with TRBJ2-2, with a tentative D call TRBD1 (5 bases). The CDR3 loop spans 14 amino acids. Trimming took 2 bases from V and 4 from J, leaving 8 bases between them. The germline gives CDR1 SGHAT, CDR2 FQNNGV. In nucleotides, the CDR3 is TGTGCCAGCAGCTTAATAGGGGTCACCGGGGAGCTGTTTTTT. This codes for CASSLIGVTGELFF.

This chain links TRBV18 with TRBJ1-1; D may be TRBD1 (6 bases). V dropped 3 bases and J dropped 0 bases, with 17 bases sitting between them. Germline assignment: CDR1 KGHSH and CDR2 LQKENI. CDR3 size: 17 residues. CDR3 DNA: TGTGCCAGCTCACCCCTTACGGGACACCCTATGAACACTGAAGCTTTCTTT. Translated: CASSPLTGHPMNTEAFF. Full variable domain (rest looked up from reference TRBV18 and TRBJ1-1): NAGVMQNPRHLVRRRGQEARLRCSPMKGHSHVYWYRQLPEEGLKFMVYLQKENIIDESGMPKERFSAEFPKEGPSILRIQQVVRGDSAAYFCASSPLTGHPMNTEAFFGQGTRLTVV.

The chain couples TRBV5-1 to TRBJ2-3; D ambiguous. CDR1 and CDR2 (germline): SGHRS, YFSETQ. Between the trimmed V and J ends, which lost 2 bases and 3 bases, there was a span of 10 bases. The CDR3 extends over 14 amino acids. As DNA, the CDR3 is TGCGCCAGCAGCTTTGCGGCCCAGACAGATACGCAGTATTTT. Translation: CASSFAAQTDTQYF.

V usage is TRBV4-1 and J usage is TRBJ1-1; the D gene is possibly TRBD1 (5 bases). The ends were cut back, 4 bases at V and 1 base at J, with 10 bases in the middle. The CDR3 contains 14 residues. Germline CDR1 is MGHRA and CDR2 is YSYEKL. In DNA form, the CDR3 reads TGCGCCAGCAGCCCCGCGGGGGAGAACACTGAAGCTTTCTTT. Translated, it gives CASSPAGENTEAFF.